This T cell receptor delta chain was recorded in a study of gamma-delta chains in newborns, infants, children. TCRdb reapplied CATT to the reads. The sample consists of some 1,300 delta-chain clones, less than 2.5% of them appearing once. The V end lost 0 bases, the J end lost 0 bases, and 20 bases lay between the germline ends. This CDR3 region has 21 residues. Germline CDR1 reads GEAIGNYY; CDR2 reads EKD. As concerns this clone: This is likely an artifact of a read error, given a far larger clone one base away. Additional DNA sequences in this sample encode the identical CDR3.

V is TRDV2 and J is TRDJ3; D is uncertain. Sequencing was carried out using blood. The receptor's source is a child in good health. CDR3 protein: CACDTVTGTRRSSWDTRQMFF. CDR3 nucleotide sequence: TGTGCCTGTGACACCGTGACGGGTACCCGCCGGAGCTCCTGGGACACCCGACAGATGTTTTTC.